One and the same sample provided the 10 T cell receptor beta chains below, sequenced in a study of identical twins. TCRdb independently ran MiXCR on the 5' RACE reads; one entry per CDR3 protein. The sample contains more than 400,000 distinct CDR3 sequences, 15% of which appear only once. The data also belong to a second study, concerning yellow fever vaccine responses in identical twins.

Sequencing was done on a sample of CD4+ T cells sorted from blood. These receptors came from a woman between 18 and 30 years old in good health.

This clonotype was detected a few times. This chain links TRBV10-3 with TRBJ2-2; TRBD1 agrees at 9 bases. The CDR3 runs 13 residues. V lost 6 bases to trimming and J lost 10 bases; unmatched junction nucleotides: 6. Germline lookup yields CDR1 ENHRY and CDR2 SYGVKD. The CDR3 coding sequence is TGTGCCATCAGCCCGGGACAGGGTACGGAGCTGTTTTTT. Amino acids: CAISPGQGTELFF.

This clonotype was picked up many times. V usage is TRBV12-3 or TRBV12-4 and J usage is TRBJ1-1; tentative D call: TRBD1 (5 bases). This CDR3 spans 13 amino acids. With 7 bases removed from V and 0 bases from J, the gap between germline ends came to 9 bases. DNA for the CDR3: TGTGCCAGCACGGGCAGGGTGAACACTGAAGCTTTCTTT. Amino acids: CASTGRVNTEAFF.

CDR3 DNA: TGCAGCGTTGTATGGACCCGAAGGGAGACCCAGTACTTC. Protein: CSVVWTRRETQYF. This chain uses TRBV29-1 with TRBJ2-5; D not resolved. Trimming cost V 4 bases and J 5 bases, with 14 bases left between them. The CDR3 has 13 residues. The germline gives CDR1 SQVTM, CDR2 ANQGSEA.

The CDR3 reads CASLRGPDTEAFF. CDR3 bases: TGTGCCTCCCTTCGGGGGCCGGACACTGAAGCTTTCTTT. J is TRBJ1-1 and V is TRBV10-3, with D possibly being TRBD1 (6 bases). This CDR3 is built from 13 residues. With 11 bases removed from V and 3 bases from J, the gap between germline ends came to 16 bases. The germline CDR1 and CDR2 sequences are ENHRY and SYGVKD.

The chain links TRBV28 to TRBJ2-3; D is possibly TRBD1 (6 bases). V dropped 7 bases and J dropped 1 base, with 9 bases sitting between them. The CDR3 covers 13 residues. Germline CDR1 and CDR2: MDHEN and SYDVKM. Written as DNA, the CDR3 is TGTGCCAGCACCCGACAGGGCACAGATACGCAGTATTTT. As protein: CASTRQGTDTQYF.

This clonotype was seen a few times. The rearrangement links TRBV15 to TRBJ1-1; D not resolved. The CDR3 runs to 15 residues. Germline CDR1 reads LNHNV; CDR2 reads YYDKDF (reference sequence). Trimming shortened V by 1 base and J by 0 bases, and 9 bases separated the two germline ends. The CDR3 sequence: CATSRVFGVNTEAFF. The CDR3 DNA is TGTGCCACCAGCAGAGTGTTCGGGGTGAACACTGAAGCTTTCTTT.

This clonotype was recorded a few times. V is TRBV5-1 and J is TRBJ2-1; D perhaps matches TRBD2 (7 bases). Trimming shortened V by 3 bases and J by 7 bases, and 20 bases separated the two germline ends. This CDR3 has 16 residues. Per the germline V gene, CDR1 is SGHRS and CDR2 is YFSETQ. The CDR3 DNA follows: TGCGCCAGCAGCTCCCTGGGAGGGGGGGCTCTTAATGAGCAGTTCTTC. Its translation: CASSSLGGGALNEQFF.

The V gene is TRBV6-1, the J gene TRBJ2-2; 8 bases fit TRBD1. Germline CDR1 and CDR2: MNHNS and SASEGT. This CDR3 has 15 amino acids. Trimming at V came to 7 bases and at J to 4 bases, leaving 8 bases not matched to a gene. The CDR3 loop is CASNPDRVVTGELFF. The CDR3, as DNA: TGTGCCAGCAACCCGGACAGGGTTGTCACCGGGGAGCTGTTTTTT.

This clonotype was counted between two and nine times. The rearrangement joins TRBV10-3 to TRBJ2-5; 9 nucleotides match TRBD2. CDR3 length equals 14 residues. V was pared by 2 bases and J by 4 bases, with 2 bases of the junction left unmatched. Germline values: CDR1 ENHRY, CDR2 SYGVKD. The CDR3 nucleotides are TGTGCCATCAGTGAGGCGGGGGGGCGAGAGACCCAGTACTTC. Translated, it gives CAISEAGGRETQYF.

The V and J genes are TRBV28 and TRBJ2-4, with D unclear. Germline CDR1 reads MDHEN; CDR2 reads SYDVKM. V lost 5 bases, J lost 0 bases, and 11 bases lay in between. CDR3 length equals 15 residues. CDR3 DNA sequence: TGTGCCAGCAGTCTAACTCACAAAGCCAAAAACATTCAGTACTTC. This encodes CASSLTHKAKNIQYF.